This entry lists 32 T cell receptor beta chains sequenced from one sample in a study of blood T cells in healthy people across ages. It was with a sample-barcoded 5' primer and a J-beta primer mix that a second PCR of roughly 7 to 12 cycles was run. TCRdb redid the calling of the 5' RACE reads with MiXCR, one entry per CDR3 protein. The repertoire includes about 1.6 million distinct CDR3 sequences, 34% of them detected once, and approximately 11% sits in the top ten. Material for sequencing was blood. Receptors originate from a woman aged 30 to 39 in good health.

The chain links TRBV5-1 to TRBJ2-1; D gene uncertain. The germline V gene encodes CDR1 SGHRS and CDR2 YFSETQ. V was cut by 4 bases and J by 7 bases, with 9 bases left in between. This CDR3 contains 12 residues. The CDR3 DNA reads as TGCGCCAGCAGCATCAGCCAGAATGAGCAGTTCTTC. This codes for CASSISQNEQFF.

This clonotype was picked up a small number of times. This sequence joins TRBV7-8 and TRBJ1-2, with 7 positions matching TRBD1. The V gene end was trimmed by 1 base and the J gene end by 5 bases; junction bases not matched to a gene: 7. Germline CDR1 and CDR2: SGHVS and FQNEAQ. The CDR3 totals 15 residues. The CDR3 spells CASSLVGGAGYGYTF. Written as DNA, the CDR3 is TGTGCCAGCAGCTTAGTAGGGGGCGCTGGTTATGGCTACACCTTC. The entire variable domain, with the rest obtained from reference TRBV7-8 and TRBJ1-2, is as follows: GAGVSQSPRYKVAKRGQDVALRCDPISGHVSLFWYQQALGQGPEFLTYFQNEAQLDKSGLPSDRFFAERPEGSVSTLKIQRTQQEDSAVYLCASSLVGGAGYGYTFGSGTRLTVV.

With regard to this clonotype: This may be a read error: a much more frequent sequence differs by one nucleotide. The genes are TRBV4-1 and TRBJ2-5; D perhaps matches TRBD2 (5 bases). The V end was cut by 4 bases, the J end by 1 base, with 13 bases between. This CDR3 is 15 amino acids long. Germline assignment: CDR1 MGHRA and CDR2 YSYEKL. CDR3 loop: CASSLARGSQETQYF. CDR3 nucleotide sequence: TGCGCCAGCAGCCTCGCACGGGGAAGCCAAGAGACCCAGTACTTC.

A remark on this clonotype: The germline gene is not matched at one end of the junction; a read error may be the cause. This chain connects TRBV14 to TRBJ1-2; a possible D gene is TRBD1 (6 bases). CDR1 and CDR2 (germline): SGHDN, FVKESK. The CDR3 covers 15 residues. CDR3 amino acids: CASSPGASSKYGYTF. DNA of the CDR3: TGTGCCAGCAGCCCGGGGGCATCTTCTAAGTATGGCTACACCTTC.

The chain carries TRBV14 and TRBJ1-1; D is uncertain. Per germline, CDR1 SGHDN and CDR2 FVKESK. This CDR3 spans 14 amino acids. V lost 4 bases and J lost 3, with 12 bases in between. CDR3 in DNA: TGTGCCAGCAGCCGGTGGCCCCAATACACTGAAGCTTTCTTT. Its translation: CASSRWPQYTEAFF.

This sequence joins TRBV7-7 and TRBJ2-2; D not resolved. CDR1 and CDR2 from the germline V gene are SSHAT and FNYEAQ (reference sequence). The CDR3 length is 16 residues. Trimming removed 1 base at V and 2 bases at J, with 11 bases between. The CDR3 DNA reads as TGTGCCAGCAGCTTAGTCCCCGTTCCCAACACCGGGGAGCTGTTTTTT. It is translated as CASSLVPVPNTGELFF.

CDR3 loop: CASNPPGQRNSFDTYEQYF. In DNA form, the CDR3 reads TGTGCCAGCAACCCCCCAGGTCAGCGGAACTCTTTTGACACCTACGAGCAGTACTTC. J is TRBJ2-7 and V is TRBV6-1; a possible D gene is TRBD2 (5 bases). From germline, CDR1 is MNHNS and CDR2 SASEGT. The V end lost 7 bases, the J end lost 2 bases, and 30 bases lay between the germline ends. The CDR3 is 19 amino acids.

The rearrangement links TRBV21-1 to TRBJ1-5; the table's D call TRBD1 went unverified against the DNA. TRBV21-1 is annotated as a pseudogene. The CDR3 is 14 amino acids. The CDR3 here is CASSKVGETQPQHF. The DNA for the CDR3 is TGTGCCAGCAGCAAAGTGGGGGAAACTCAGCCCCAGCATTTT.

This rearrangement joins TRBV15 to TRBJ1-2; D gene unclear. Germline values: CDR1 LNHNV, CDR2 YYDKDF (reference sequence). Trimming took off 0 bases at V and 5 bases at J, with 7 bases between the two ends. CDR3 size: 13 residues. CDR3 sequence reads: CATSREQHYGYTF. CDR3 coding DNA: TGTGCCACCAGCAGAGAACAGCATTATGGCTACACCTTC.

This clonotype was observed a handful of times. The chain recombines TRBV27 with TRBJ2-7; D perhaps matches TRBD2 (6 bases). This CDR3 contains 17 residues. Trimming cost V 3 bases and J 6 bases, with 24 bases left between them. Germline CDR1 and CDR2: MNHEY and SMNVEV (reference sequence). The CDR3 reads CASSFSRYGGTIFEQYF. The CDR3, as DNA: TGTGCCAGCAGTTTCAGTCGTTATGGCGGGACGATATTCGAGCAGTACTTC.

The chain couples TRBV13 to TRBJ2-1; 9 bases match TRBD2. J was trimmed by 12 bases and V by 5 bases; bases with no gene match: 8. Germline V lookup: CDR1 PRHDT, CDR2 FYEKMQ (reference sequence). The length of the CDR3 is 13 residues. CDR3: CASSGGGGPGQFF. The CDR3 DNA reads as TGTGCCAGCAGCGGCGGGGGGGGCCCAGGGCAGTTCTTC.

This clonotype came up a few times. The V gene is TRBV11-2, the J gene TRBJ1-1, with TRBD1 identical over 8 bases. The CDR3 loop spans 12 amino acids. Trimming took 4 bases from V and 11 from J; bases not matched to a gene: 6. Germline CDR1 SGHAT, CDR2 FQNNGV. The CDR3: CASSSGQGKAFF. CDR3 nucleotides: TGTGCCAGCAGCTCTGGACAGGGTAAGGCTTTCTTT.

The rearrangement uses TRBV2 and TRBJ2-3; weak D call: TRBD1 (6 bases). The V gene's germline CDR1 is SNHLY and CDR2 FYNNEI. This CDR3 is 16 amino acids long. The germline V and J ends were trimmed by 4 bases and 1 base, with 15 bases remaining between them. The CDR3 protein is CASSGGQQPRTDTQYF. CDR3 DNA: TGTGCCAGCAGTGGGGGGCAGCAGCCGCGCACAGATACGCAGTATTTT.

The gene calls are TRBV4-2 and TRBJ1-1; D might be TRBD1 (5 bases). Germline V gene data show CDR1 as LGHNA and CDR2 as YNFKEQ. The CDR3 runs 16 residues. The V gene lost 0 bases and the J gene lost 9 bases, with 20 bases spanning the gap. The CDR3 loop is CASSQERYTGTGKAFF. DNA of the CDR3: TGTGCCAGCAGCCAAGAGAGGTATACGGGGACGGGGAAAGCTTTCTTT.

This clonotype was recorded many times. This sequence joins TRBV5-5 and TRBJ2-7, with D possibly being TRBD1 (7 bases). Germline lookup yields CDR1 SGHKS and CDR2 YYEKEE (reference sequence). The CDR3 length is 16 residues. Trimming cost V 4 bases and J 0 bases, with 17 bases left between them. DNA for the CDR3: TGTGCCAGCAGCCCTGCGGGGACAGCAAGCTCCTACGAGCAGTACTTC. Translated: CASSPAGTASSYEQYF.

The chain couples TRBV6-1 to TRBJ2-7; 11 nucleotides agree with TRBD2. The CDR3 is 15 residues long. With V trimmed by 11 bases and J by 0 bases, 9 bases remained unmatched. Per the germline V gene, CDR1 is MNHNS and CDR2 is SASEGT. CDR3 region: CAGIRGTSGSYEQYF. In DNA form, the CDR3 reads TGTGCCGGCATCCGAGGGACTAGCGGCTCCTACGAGCAGTACTTC.

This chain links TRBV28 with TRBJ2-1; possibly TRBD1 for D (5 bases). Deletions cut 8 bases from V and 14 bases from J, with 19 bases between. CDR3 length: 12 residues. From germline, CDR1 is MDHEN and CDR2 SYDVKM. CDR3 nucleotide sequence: TGTGCCAGCGCCCAGCAGCCCCAAGGGGAGTTCTTC. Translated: CASAQQPQGEFF.

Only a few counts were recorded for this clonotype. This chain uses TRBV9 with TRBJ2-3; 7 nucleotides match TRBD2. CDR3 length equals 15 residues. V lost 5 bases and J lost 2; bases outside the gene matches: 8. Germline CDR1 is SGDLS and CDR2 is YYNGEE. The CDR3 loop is CASSALGRDTDTQYF. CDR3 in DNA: TGTGCCAGCAGTGCTCTGGGGAGGGACACAGATACGCAGTATTTT.

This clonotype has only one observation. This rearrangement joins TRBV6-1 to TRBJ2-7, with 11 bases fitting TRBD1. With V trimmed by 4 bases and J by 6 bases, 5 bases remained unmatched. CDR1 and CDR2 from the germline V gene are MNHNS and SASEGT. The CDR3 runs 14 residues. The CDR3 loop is CASSGRDRGAEQYF. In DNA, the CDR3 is TGTGCCAGCAGTGGCCGGGACAGGGGGGCCGAGCAGTACTTC.

The CDR3 DNA is TGTGCCAGCGGTGGGGGGGCGGTGGCGGGCGTCTATGAGCAGTTCTTC. As protein: CASGGGAVAGVYEQFF. The chain couples TRBV27 to TRBJ2-1; D is possibly TRBD2 (7 bases). V was cut by 8 bases and J by 8 bases, with 25 bases left in between. Germline-derived CDR1 and CDR2 are MNHEY and SMNVEV (reference sequence). The CDR3 is 16 residues long.

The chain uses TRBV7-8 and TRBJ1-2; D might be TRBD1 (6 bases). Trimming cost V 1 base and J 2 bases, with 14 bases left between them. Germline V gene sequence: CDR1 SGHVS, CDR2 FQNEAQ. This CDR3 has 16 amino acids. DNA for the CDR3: TGTGCCAGCAGCTTAGTTGGCAGGGGCACGAACTATGGCTACACCTTC. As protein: CASSLVGRGTNYGYTF.

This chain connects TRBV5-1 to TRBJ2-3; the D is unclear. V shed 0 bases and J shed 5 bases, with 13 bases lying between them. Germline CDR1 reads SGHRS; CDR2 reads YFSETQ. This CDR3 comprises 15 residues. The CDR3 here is CASSLEVALGDTQYF. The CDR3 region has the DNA TGCGCCAGCAGCTTGGAGGTCGCCCTTGGAGATACGCAGTATTTT.

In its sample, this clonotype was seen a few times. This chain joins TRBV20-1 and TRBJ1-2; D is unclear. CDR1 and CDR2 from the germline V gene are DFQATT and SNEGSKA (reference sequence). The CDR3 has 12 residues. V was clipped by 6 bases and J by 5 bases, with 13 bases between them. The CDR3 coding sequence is TGCAGTGCCCCGAACAGACTATATGGCTACACCTTC. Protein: CSAPNRLYGYTF.

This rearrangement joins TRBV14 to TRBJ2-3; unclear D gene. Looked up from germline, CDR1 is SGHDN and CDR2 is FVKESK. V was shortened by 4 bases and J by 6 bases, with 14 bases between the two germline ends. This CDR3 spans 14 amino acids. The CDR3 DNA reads TGTGCCAGCAGCCTAGGCGTATTCATGGATACGCAGTATTTT. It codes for CASSLGVFMDTQYF. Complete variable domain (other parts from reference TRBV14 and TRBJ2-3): EAGVTQFPSHSVIEKGQTVTLRCDPISGHDNLYWYRRVMGKEIKFLLHFVKESKQDESGMPNNRFLAERTGGTYSTLKVQPAELEDSGVYFCASSLGVFMDTQYFGPGTRLTVL.

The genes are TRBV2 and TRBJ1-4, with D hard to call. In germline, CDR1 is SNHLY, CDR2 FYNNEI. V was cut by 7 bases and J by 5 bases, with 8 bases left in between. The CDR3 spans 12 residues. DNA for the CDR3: TGTGCCAGCAAAGGGTGGAATGAAAAACTGTTTTTT. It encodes CASKGWNEKLFF.

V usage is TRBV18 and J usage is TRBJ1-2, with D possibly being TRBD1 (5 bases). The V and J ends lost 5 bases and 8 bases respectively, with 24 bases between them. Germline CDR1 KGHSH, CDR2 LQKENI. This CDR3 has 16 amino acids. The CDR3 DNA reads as TGTGCCAGCTCAGCCGTTAGAGGGGACCACCGCGACGGCTACACCTTC. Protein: CASSAVRGDHRDGYTF.

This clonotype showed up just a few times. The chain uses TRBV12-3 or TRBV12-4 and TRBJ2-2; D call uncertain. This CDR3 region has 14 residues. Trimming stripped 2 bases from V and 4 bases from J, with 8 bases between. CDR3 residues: CASSLLLGTGELFF. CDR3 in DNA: TGTGCCAGCAGTTTACTCCTGGGCACCGGGGAGCTGTTTTTT.

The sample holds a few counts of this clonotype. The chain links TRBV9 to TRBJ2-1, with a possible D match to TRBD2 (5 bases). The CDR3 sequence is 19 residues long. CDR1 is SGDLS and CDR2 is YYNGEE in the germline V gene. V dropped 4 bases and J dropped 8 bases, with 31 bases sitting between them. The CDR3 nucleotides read TGTGCCAGCAGCCATCCAGTCATCGGTGGACCTGGGGTGGAGGATGAGCAGTTCTTC. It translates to CASSHPVIGGPGVEDEQFF.

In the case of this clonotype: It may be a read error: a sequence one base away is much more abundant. The CDR3: CAFSGNQETQYF. CDR3 sequence (DNA): TGTGCCTTCAGTGGTAATCAAGAGACCCAGTACTTC. The genes are TRBV10-3 and TRBJ2-5; no clear D gene. CDR3 length: 12 amino acids. Germline V gene data show CDR1 as ENHRY and CDR2 as SYGVKD.

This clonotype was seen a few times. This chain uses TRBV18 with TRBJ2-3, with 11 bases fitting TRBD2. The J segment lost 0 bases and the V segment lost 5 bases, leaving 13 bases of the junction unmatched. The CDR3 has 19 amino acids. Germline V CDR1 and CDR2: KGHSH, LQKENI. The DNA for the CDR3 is TGTGCCAGCTCATCACTCGGGACTAGCGGAGCCACTAGCACAGATACGCAGTATTTT. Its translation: CASSSLGTSGATSTDTQYF.

This CDR3 is CASSQDTVLQETQYF. The CDR3 DNA sequence: TGCGCCAGCAGCCAAGATACCGTACTTCAAGAGACCCAGTACTTC. The rearrangement joins TRBV4-1 to TRBJ2-5, with D unresolved. In germline, CDR1 is MGHRA, CDR2 YSYEKL. Trimming removed 0 bases at V and 2 bases at J, with 10 bases between. The CDR3 totals 15 residues.

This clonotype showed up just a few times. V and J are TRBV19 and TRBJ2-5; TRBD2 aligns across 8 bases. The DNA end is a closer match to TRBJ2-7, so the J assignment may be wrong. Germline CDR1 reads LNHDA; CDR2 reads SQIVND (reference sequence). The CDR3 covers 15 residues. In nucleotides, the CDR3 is TGTGCCAGTAGTATATCTGCGGGAGGTGTGTACGAGCAGTACTTC. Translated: CASSISAGGVYEQYF.